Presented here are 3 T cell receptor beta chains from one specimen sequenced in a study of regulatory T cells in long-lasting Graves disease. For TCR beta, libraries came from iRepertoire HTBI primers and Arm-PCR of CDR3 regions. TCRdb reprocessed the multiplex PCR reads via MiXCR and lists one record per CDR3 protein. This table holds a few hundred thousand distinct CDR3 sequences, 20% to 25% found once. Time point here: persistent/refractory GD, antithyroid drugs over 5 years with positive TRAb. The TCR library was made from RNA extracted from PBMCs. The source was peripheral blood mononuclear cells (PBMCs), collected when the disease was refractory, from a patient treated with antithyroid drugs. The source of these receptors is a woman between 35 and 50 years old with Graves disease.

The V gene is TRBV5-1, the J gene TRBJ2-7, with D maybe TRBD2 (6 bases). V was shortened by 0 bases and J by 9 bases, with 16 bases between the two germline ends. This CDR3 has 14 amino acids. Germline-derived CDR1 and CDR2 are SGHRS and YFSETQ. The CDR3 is CASSLGEDRDWQYF. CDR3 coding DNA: TGCGCCAGCAGCTTGGGAGAGGACCGGGACTGGCAGTACTTC.

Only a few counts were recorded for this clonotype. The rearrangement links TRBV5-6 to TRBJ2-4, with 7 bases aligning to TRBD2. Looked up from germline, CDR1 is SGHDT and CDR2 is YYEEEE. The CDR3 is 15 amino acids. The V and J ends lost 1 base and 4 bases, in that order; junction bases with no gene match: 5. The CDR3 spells CASSLLREGKNIQYF. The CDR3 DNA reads TGTGCCAGCAGCTTGTTAAGGGAGGGGAAAAACATTCAGTACTTC.

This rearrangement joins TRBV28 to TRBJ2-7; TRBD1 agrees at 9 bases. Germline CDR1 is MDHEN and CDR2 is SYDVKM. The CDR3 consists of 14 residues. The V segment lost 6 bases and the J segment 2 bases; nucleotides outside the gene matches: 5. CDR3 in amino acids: CASSRRQGAYEQYF. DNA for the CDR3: TGTGCCAGCAGCCGACGACAGGGGGCCTACGAGCAGTACTTC.